The sequence of this T cell receptor beta chain was determined in a study of T cell responses to AZD1222 COVID-19 vaccine. Sequenced by immunoSEQ multiplex PCR; TCRdb stores in-frame clones only, minus some. Of 95,000 to 150,000 clones in the sample, 70% to 90% are singletons; the top ten hold 25% to 35%. Specimen: peripheral blood, collected on day 0 of AZD1222 vaccination. This clonotype originated in an adult in good health.

CDR3 sequence reads: CASSGRVGNEQFF. CDR3 coding DNA: TGTGCCAGTAGTGGCCGGGTGGGCAATGAGCAGTTCTTC. The gene calls are TRBV19 and TRBJ2-1; D is uncertain. The germline V gene encodes CDR1 LNHDA and CDR2 SQIVND (reference sequence). The CDR3 spans 13 residues. The V end lost 5 bases, the J end lost 6 bases, and 11 bases lay between the germline ends.